This note documents a single T cell receptor (beta chain) sequence. V dropped 3 bases and J dropped 8 bases, with 13 bases sitting between them. Per germline, CDR1 MDHEN and CDR2 SYDVKM. CDR3 size: 13 residues. All the people who gave samples were healthy bone marrow donors. Researchers ran the PCR with 60 Vbeta and 13 Jbeta primers. The table came from immunoSEQ multiplex PCR; TCRdb's copy has only in-frame clones and leaves some out. This table holds 70,000 to 85,000 clones, roughly 72% found once. This entry comes from a study of cytomegalovirus exposure and HLA in healthy donors. This receptor was obtained from a man aged 35 to 55 in good health and CMV-seropositive. This sequence joins TRBV28 and TRBJ1-1; D is uncertain. Sample: PBMCs. The CDR3, as DNA: TGTGCCAGCAGTTTCCTCTACGAGGCAGAAGCTTTCTTT. Residues: CASSFLYEAEAFF.